The T cell receptor (beta chain) under discussion was sequenced for a study of shared clonotypes between healthy human individuals. The run depth of the assay was deep. Clones were sequenced by immunoSEQ multiplex PCR, and TCRdb holds only the in-frame ones, with some missing. Among over a million clones, approximately 80% were seen once, and the ten largest hold 0.5% to 0.65%. J gave up 3 bases and V 8 bases, and 6 bases lay outside the gene matches. The length of the CDR3 is 15 residues. Germline V gene sequence: CDR1 SNHLY, CDR2 FYNNEI. The gene calls are TRBV2 and TRBJ1-6; 8 positions match TRBD1. Material: memory CD4+ T cells from PBMCs. Noted subset: CD45RA-negative fraction. The receptor comes from a man between 18 and 29 years old in good health. Some clones in this sample may be carry-over from other donors' samples. CDR3 protein: CASSRQGIYNSPLHF. In nucleotides, the CDR3 is TGTGCCAGCTCGAGACAGGGGATCTATAATTCACCCCTCCACTTT.